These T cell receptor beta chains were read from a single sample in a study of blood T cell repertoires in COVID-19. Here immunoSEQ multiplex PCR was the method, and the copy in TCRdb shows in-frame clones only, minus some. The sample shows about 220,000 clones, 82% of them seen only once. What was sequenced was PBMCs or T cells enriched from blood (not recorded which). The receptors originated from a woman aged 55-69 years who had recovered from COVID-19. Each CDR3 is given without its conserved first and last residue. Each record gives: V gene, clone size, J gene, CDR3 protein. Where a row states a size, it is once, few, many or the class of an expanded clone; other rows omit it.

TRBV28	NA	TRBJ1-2	AISGGAYGYT
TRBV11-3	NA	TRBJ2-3	ASSPKFSSTDTQY
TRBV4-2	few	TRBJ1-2	ASSQRQDYGYT
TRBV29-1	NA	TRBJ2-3	SVVGGGAIDTQY
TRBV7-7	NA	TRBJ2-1	ASSLSGGTYNEQF
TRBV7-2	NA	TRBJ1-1	ASSLWGTGARNTEAF
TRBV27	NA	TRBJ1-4	ASSLSTMTGDREKLF
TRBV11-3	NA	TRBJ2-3	ASSLEGSAGDTDTQY
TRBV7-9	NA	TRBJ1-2	ASSLAAGLYGYT
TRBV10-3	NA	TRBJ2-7	AISIEGGGEQY
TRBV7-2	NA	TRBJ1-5	ASSLPGASQPQH
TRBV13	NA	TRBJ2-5	ASSFGGEETQY
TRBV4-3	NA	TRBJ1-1	ASSQGWIGTEEAF
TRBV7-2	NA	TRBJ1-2	ASSLANSRAGYGYT
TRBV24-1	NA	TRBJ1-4	ATKIRDTRNEKLF
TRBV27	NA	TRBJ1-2	ASSLSSDQRGYT
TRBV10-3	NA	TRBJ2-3	AIGVPGGLTDTQY
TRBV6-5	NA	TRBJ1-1	ASSYSGWGVTEAF
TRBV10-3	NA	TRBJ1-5	ATQAPEGLGNQPQH
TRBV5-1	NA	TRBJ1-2	ASKTGTATLYGYT
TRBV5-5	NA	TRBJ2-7	ASSPRGDSYEQY
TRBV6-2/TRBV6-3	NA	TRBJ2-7	ASSYESYEQY
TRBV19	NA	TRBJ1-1	ASSITGTLRAF
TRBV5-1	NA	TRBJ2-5	ASASGSGRGYQETQY
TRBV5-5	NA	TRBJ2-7	ASTNPGTGAYEQY